The TCR beta chain under discussion was sequenced for a study of blood T cell repertoires in COVID-19. About the research overall: T cells, B-cell-depleted T cells, or PBMCs supplied cDNA or gDNA.

Only in-frame clones appear in the TCRdb table, and some are missing; sequencing was by immunoSEQ multiplex PCR. The data show over 250,000 clones, roughly four fifths seen once. CDR3 length: 14 amino acids. In germline, CDR1 is LNHDA, CDR2 SQIVND (reference sequence). V was trimmed by 8 bases and J by 4 bases, leaving 15 bases between them. The source of this sequence is a woman aged 45 to 65 who had recovered from COVID-19. The chain joins TRBV19 to TRBJ1-3, with D possibly TRBD1 on 5 matching bases. The specimen was peripheral blood. This CDR3 is CASEGEYAGNTIYF. The CDR3 DNA follows: TGTGCCAGTGAAGGGGAATACGCCGGAAACACCATATATTTT.